Shown below are 21 T cell receptor beta chains from a single sample sequenced in a study of type 1 and type 2 diabetes patients. PCR was run on genomic DNA. Amplification of the beta chain CDR3 used 30 forward and 13 reverse multiplex primers. TCRdb redid the calling of the multiplex PCR reads with MiXCR, one entry per CDR3 protein. The data hold 250,000 to 300,000 distinct CDR3 sequences, with more than 45% observed a single time. Sequenced sample: peripheral blood mononuclear cells (PBMCs). These receptors came from a man in his late teens or twenties with type 2 diabetes.

This clonotype was seen more than once but under ten times. The V call is TRBV12-3 or TRBV12-4, the J call TRBJ1-1, with D tentatively TRBD1 (5 bases). With 3 bases removed from V and 6 bases from J, the gap between germline ends came to 14 bases. The CDR3 sequence is 14 residues long. The CDR3 reads CASSFLTGGAEAFF. The CDR3 coding sequence is TGTGCCAGCAGTTTCCTTACGGGGGGAGCTGAAGCTTTCTTT.

V is TRBV19 and J is TRBJ2-1; a possible D gene is TRBD2 (6 bases). Trimming removed 0 bases from V and 10 bases from J, with 10 bases in between. Looked up from germline, CDR1 is LNHDA and CDR2 is SQIVND (reference sequence). CDR3 length: 13 amino acids. This chain's CDR3 is CASSIDRGLEQFF. CDR3 bases: TGTGCCAGTAGTATAGATCGGGGGTTAGAGCAGTTCTTC.

This clonotype has only a few counts. The chain recombines TRBV30 with TRBJ2-7, with D possibly matching TRBD1 (5 bases). V lost 8 bases, J lost 4 bases, and 15 bases lay in between. The CDR3 spans 12 residues. CDR1 and CDR2 from the germline V gene are GTSNPN and SVGIG (reference sequence). CDR3 protein: CASSNRRYEQYF. In DNA, the CDR3 is TGTGCCAGTAGTAACAGGCGGTACGAGCAGTACTTC.

The chain combines TRBV7-4 with TRBJ2-3; 8 nucleotides match TRBD2. Germline-derived CDR1 and CDR2 are SGHVT and SQSDAQ. The CDR3 is 14 amino acids. V gave up 5 bases and J gave up 14 bases; unmatched junction bases: 15. The CDR3 DNA reads TGTGCCAGCAGCCTCCGGGGGGGGGAGCGGGAGTTGTATTTT. Residues: CASSLRGGERELYF.

Many counts were recorded for this clonotype. The chain joins TRBV7-2 to TRBJ2-3, with D tentatively TRBD1 (5 bases). The germline V gene has CDR1 SGHTA and CDR2 FQGNSA. CDR3 length: 12 residues. Trimming took 5 bases from V and 3 from J, leaving 6 bases between them. The CDR3 protein is CASSPGTDTQYF. The CDR3 coding sequence is TGTGCCAGCAGCCCAGGGACAGATACGCAGTATTTT.

The CDR3 nucleotides are TGTGCCACCGCCCCCGGGACTAGCGGGAGATTGGGAGATACGCAGTATTTT. Amino acids: CATAPGTSGRLGDTQYF. This chain uses TRBV19 with TRBJ2-3; TRBD2 matches 14 bases. The CDR3 is 17 residues long. J was trimmed by 5 bases and V by 10 bases; bases with no gene match: 14. Germline CDR1 reads LNHDA; CDR2 reads SQIVND (reference sequence).

In its sample, this clonotype was seen many times. The chain combines TRBV2 with TRBJ2-5, with TRBD2 as a possible D gene (6 bases). Between the trimmed V and J ends, which lost 3 bases and 5 bases, there was a span of 16 bases. The germline gives CDR1 SNHLY, CDR2 FYNNEI. The CDR3 has 15 amino acids. The CDR3 DNA is TGTGCCAGCAGTGACGTTCCGGGGGTTTCGGAGACCCAGTACTTC. This gives the protein CASSDVPGVSETQYF.

V gene TRBV5-1 combines with J gene TRBJ1-1, with TRBD1 as a possible D gene (5 bases). There are 13 residues in the CDR3. Per the germline V gene, CDR1 is SGHRS and CDR2 is YFSETQ. Between the trimmed V and J ends, which lost 2 bases and 4 bases, there was a span of 9 bases. The CDR3 sequence is CASSFDGATEAFF. CDR3 DNA sequence: TGCGCCAGCAGCTTTGATGGGGCCACTGAAGCTTTCTTT.

This chain links TRBV13 with TRBJ2-5; 7 bases agree with TRBD1. The length of the CDR3 is 14 residues. V lost 10 bases and J lost 2; bases outside the gene matches: 10. From germline, CDR1 is PRHDT and CDR2 FYEKMQ (reference sequence). The CDR3 loop is CATSDPTGQETQYF. The CDR3, as DNA: TGTGCCACCAGTGATCCGACAGGGCAAGAGACCCAGTACTTC.

The V gene is TRBV25-1, the J gene TRBJ2-7; D might be TRBD2 (6 bases). The J call may be in error: the DNA end matches TRBJ2-5 better. The CDR3 spans 16 residues. Germline V gene data show CDR1 as MGHDK and CDR2 as SYGVNS. In DNA form, the CDR3 reads TGTGCCAGCAGCCAATACGCTAGCGCTAACGAAGAGACCCAGTACTTC. Its translation: CASSQYASANEETQYF.

V is TRBV10-2 and J is TRBJ1-1; no definite D call. Trimming removed 2 bases at V and 1 base at J, with 11 bases between. CDR3 length: 15 residues. Germline V CDR1 and CDR2: WSHSY, SAAADI. The CDR3 loop is CASSEPRTGNTEAFF. As DNA, the CDR3 is TGCGCCAGCAGTGAGCCGAGGACGGGGAACACTGAAGCTTTCTTT.

This clonotype was observed a handful of times. The chain has TRBV28 and TRBJ1-4; 9 nucleotides match TRBD1. J lost 7 bases, V lost 6 bases, and 6 bases had no gene match. Germline lookup yields CDR1 MDHEN and CDR2 SYDVKM. The CDR3 spans 14 residues. CDR3 loop: CASSPGQGGEKLFF. CDR3 in DNA: TGTGCCAGCAGCCCGGGACAGGGTGGTGAAAAACTGTTTTTT.

The chain employs TRBV19 and TRBJ1-5; D ambiguous. The CDR3 has 11 residues. The germline gives CDR1 LNHDA, CDR2 SQIVND (reference sequence). The V end lost 5 bases, the J end lost 9 bases, and 8 bases lay between the germline ends. The CDR3: CASSSLGPQHF. CDR3 bases: TGTGCCAGTAGTTCCTTGGGGCCCCAGCATTTT.

J is TRBJ1-5 and V is TRBV19; TRBD1 might be the D (5 bases). Trimming removed 7 bases at V and 0 bases at J, with 13 bases between. Germline V gene sequence: CDR1 LNHDA, CDR2 SQIVND (reference sequence). The CDR3 loop spans 15 amino acids. The CDR3 DNA reads as TGTGCCAGTACGTGGTCGGGGGTTAGCAATCAGCCCCAGCATTTT. Translation gives CASTWSGVSNQPQHF.

The V and J genes are TRBV28 and TRBJ1-2; D is ambiguous. The CDR3 sequence is 12 residues long. Looked up from germline, CDR1 is MDHEN and CDR2 is SYDVKM. Trimming took off 4 bases at V and 6 bases at J, with 9 bases between the two ends. CDR3 sequence: CASSWKGNGYTF. CDR3 DNA sequence: TGTGCCAGCAGTTGGAAAGGGAATGGCTACACCTTC.

The chain joins TRBV5-1 to TRBJ2-5; D not certain. The ends were cut back, 3 bases at V and 3 bases at J, with 9 bases in the middle. The V gene's germline CDR1 is SGHRS and CDR2 YFSETQ. The CDR3 spans 13 residues. In DNA, the CDR3 is TGCGCCAGCAGCTCCCTAGGAAAAGAGACCCAGTACTTC. Residues: CASSSLGKETQYF.

This clonotype has a single count. J is TRBJ2-2 and V is TRBV20-1; D is perhaps TRBD2 (7 bases). Germline CDR1 is DFQATT and CDR2 is SNEGSKA (reference sequence). The CDR3 is 16 amino acids. The V end was cut by 0 bases, the J end by 6 bases, with 17 bases between. CDR3 nucleotides: TGCAGTGCTAGAGACCCGGGACGGGGGGCCGCCGGGGAGCTGTTTTTT. It translates to CSARDPGRGAAGELFF.

In this sample, this clonotype turned up a few times. The J gene is TRBJ2-5, the V gene TRBV28; D perhaps matches TRBD2 (6 bases). CDR1 and CDR2 (germline): MDHEN, SYDVKM. V was trimmed by 2 bases and J by 0 bases, leaving 13 bases between them. The CDR3 covers 16 residues. CDR3 loop: CASSLPKEGNQETQYF. CDR3 sequence (DNA): TGTGCCAGCAGTTTACCCAAGGAGGGAAACCAAGAGACCCAGTACTTC.

V usage is TRBV6-4 and J usage is TRBJ2-7; a weak D match, TRBD2 (6 bases). Between the trimmed V and J ends, which lost 0 bases and 0 bases, there was a span of 9 bases. CDR1 and CDR2 from the germline V gene are MRHNA and SNTAGT. The CDR3 runs 15 residues. The CDR3: CASSDSAGPSYEQYF. The CDR3, as DNA: TGTGCCAGCAGTGACTCGGCGGGACCCTCCTACGAGCAGTACTTC.

The sample holds a few counts of this clonotype. This chain links TRBV15 with TRBJ2-3; D may be TRBD1 (5 bases). This CDR3 region has 18 residues. Germline-derived CDR1 and CDR2 are LNHNV and YYDKDF (reference sequence). V lost 2 bases and J lost 1, with 19 bases in between. CDR3 loop: CATSRTPMGTGGTDTQYF. The CDR3 DNA reads as TGTGCCACCAGCAGAACCCCGATGGGCACAGGAGGCACAGATACGCAGTATTTT.

The V call is TRBV20-1, the J call TRBJ2-7; 10 bases match TRBD1. Trimming cost V 0 bases and J 2 bases; bases outside gene matches: 7. The germline V gene encodes CDR1 DFQATT and CDR2 SNEGSKA (reference sequence). The CDR3 covers 16 residues. The CDR3 spells CSARDPRGQGAYEQYF. CDR3 sequence (DNA): TGCAGTGCTAGAGATCCGAGAGGACAGGGGGCCTACGAGCAGTACTTC.